The 16 T cell receptor beta chains reported below all come from one sample, sequenced in a study of T cell responses to AZD1222 COVID-19 vaccine. Assay: immunoSEQ multiplex PCR; the TCRdb copy retains only in-frame clones and omits some. This table has roughly 120,000 clones, about 87% appearing once. Sequenced here: peripheral blood, sampled on day 0 of AZD1222 vaccination. These receptors were taken from an adult in good health.

The rearrangement joins TRBV7-9 to TRBJ2-7; D possibly uses TRBD1 or TRBD2 (5 bases each). The CDR3 sequence is 19 residues long. V lost 5 bases and J lost 4, with 30 bases in between. Looked up from germline, CDR1 is SEHNR and CDR2 is FQNEAQ (reference sequence). The CDR3 DNA sequence: TGTGCCAGCAGCCCGAGGCTAGGGACGGCCACTCCAAGGGGTTACGAGCAGTACTTC. Translation gives CASSPRLGTATPRGYEQYF.

V is TRBV5-4 and J is TRBJ1-1; TRBD1 might be the D (6 bases). This CDR3 is built from 15 residues. In germline, CDR1 is SGHNT, CDR2 YYREEE (reference sequence). The germline V and J ends were trimmed by 0 bases and 5 bases, with 14 bases remaining between them. This CDR3 is CASSLAKGGGTEAFF. The CDR3 coding sequence is TGTGCCAGCAGCTTGGCCAAGGGAGGGGGGACTGAAGCTTTCTTT.

The rearrangement uses TRBV18 and TRBJ2-5, with D uncertain. Germline loops: CDR1 KGHSH, CDR2 LQKENI. The CDR3 has 14 residues. V shed 0 bases and J shed 5 bases, with 10 bases lying between them. As DNA, the CDR3 is TGTGCCAGCTCACCACCGAGCCCGGAGGAGACCCAGTACTTC. Its protein is CASSPPSPEETQYF.

This chain joins TRBV19 and TRBJ2-7; a weak D match, TRBD1 (6 bases). Germline CDR1 LNHDA, CDR2 SQIVND (reference sequence). V dropped 5 bases and J dropped 5 bases, with 13 bases sitting between them. This CDR3 is 13 amino acids long. The CDR3 nucleotides are TGTGCCAGTAGTCTGGCCGGGACAAACGAGCAGTACTTC. It yields the protein CASSLAGTNEQYF.

The J gene is TRBJ2-1, the V gene TRBV7-9; TRBD1 or TRBD2 may be the D gene (5 bases each). V dropped 5 bases and J dropped 6 bases, with 14 bases sitting between them. Germline V gives CDR1 SEHNR, CDR2 FQNEAQ (reference sequence). The CDR3 length is 14 residues. The CDR3 loop is CASSPGTRSNEQFF. As DNA, the CDR3 is TGTGCCAGCAGCCCCGGGACCAGGTCCAATGAGCAGTTCTTC.

The chain joins TRBV5-1 to TRBJ2-6, with D maybe TRBD1 (5 bases). Germline assignment: CDR1 SGHRS and CDR2 YFSETQ. The CDR3 extends over 15 amino acids. Trimming took off 3 bases at V and 2 bases at J, with 9 bases between the two ends. The CDR3 here is CASSWTTTGANVLTF. Here the CDR3 DNA reads TGCGCCAGCAGCTGGACAACAACTGGGGCCAACGTCCTGACTTTC.

This clone has a handful of counts. V is TRBV6-5 and J is TRBJ2-7; D remains unclear. The germline V gene encodes CDR1 MNHEY and CDR2 SVGAGI. The CDR3 runs 12 residues. Trimming pared 5 bases from V and 4 bases from J, leaving 9 bases between. In nucleotides, the CDR3 is TGTGCCAGCAGTCGCGGACCTTACGAGCAGTACTTC. This sequence encodes CASSRGPYEQYF.

V usage is TRBV20-1 and J usage is TRBJ1-5; 7 bases are a match to TRBD1. CDR3 length equals 13 residues. Losses at the gene ends were 3 bases for V and 3 bases for J; bases not matched to a gene: 2. The V gene's germline CDR1 is DFQATT and CDR2 SNEGSKA (reference sequence). CDR3 sequence reads: CSASRGLNQPQHF. CDR3 DNA sequence: TGCAGTGCTAGTAGGGGGCTCAATCAGCCCCAGCATTTT.

The chain has TRBV27 and TRBJ1-1; D ambiguous. Germline loops: CDR1 MNHEY, CDR2 SMNVEV (reference sequence). Trimming stripped 8 bases from V and 1 base from J, with 5 bases between. The CDR3 has 11 amino acids. The CDR3: CASSGNTEAFF. The CDR3 DNA follows: TGTGCCAGCTCCGGGAACACTGAAGCTTTCTTT.

This clone was seen just once. The V gene is TRBV6-1, the J gene TRBJ1-2; no definite D call. Germline V lookup: CDR1 MNHNS, CDR2 SASEGT. V was shortened by 2 bases and J by 6 bases, with 10 bases between the two germline ends. The CDR3 is 13 amino acids. CDR3 loop: CASSEREIDGYTF. CDR3 nucleotide sequence: TGTGCCAGCAGTGAAAGGGAGATTGATGGCTACACCTTC.

The chain has TRBV30 and TRBJ2-2, with D unclear. Trimming cost V 0 bases and J 1 base, with 6 bases left between them. The germline CDR1 and CDR2 sequences are GTSNPN and SVGIG (reference sequence). CDR3 size: 14 residues. The DNA for the CDR3 is TGTGCCTGGAGTGTAACGTTGAACACCGGGGAGCTGTTTTTT. Amino acid sequence: CAWSVTLNTGELFF.

CDR3 sequence (DNA): TGTGCCAGCAGCGATCGGGACGGGGGGGACTATGGCTACACCTTC. The encoded protein is CASSDRDGGDYGYTF. This chain uses TRBV5-4 with TRBJ1-2; TRBD1 might be the D (5 bases). The V end was cut by 4 bases, the J end by 3 bases, with 16 bases between. In germline, CDR1 is SGHNT, CDR2 YYREEE (reference sequence). The CDR3 has 15 amino acids.

V and J are TRBV19 and TRBJ1-4; D possibly corresponds to TRBD1 (5 bases). V was trimmed by 5 bases and J by 8 bases, leaving 18 bases between them. Per germline, CDR1 LNHDA and CDR2 SQIVND (reference sequence). The CDR3 is 15 residues long. The CDR3 region is CASSPTATVREKLFF. In DNA, the CDR3 is TGTGCCAGTAGTCCGACAGCCACGGTCCGGGAAAAACTGTTTTTT.

The chain is built from TRBV28 and TRBJ2-3; D may be TRBD2 (6 bases). Trimming removed 7 bases from V and 4 bases from J, with 18 bases in between. Germline CDR1 and CDR2: MDHEN and SYDVKM. This CDR3 is 15 amino acids long. The CDR3 region is CASTPLAILPDTQYF. CDR3 DNA sequence: TGTGCCAGCACCCCACTAGCTATACTGCCAGATACGCAGTATTTT.

DNA for the CDR3: TGTGCCAGCAGCCTCGTGACAGGGAGCGAGCAGTACTTC. Its translation is CASSLVTGSEQYF. This sequence joins TRBV16 and TRBJ2-7; 7 positions match TRBD1. The J segment lost 6 bases and the V segment lost 4 bases, leaving 6 bases of the junction unmatched. CDR3 length: 13 residues. Germline V gives CDR1 KGHSY, CDR2 FQNENV.

The rearrangement joins TRBV6-5 to TRBJ1-2; D unresolved. This CDR3 has 12 amino acids. Germline V lookup: CDR1 MNHEY, CDR2 SVGAGI. V was clipped by 10 bases and J by 2 bases, with 11 bases between them. CDR3 sequence reads: CANKNVNYGYTF. The CDR3, as DNA: TGTGCCAACAAGAATGTGAACTATGGCTACACCTTC.